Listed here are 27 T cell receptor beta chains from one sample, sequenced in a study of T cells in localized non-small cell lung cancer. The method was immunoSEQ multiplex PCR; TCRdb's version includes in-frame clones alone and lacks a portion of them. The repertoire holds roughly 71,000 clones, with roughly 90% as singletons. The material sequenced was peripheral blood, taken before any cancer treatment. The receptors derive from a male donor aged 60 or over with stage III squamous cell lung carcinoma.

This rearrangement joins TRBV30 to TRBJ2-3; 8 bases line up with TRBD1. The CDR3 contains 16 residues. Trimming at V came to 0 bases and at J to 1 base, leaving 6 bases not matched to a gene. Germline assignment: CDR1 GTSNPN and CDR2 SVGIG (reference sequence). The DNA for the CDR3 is TGTGCCTGGAGTGTAGGGTCAGGGGGCGGCACAGATACGCAGTATTTT. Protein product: CAWSVGSGGGTDTQYF.

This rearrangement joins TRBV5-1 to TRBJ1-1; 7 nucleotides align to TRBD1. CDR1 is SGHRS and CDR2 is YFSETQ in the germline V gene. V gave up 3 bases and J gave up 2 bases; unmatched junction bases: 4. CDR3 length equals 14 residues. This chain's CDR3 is CASSSGQPNTEAFF. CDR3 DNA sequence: TGCGCCAGCAGCTCGGGACAGCCTAACACTGAAGCTTTCTTT.

The CDR3, as DNA: TGCAGCGTATATAAGGGTTTTGGCTACACCTTC. Translation gives CSVYKGFGYTF. The chain uses TRBV29-1 and TRBJ1-2; D gene ambiguous. The CDR3 is 11 residues long. The V gene's germline CDR1 is SQVTM and CDR2 ANQGSEA. V lost 6 bases and J lost 7, with 12 bases in between.

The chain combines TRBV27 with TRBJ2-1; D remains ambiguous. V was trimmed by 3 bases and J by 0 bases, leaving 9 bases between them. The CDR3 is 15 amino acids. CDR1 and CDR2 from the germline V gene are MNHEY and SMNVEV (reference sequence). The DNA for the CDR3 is TGTGCCAGCAGTTTCCTCCCCACCTCCTACAATGAGCAGTTCTTC. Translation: CASSFLPTSYNEQFF.

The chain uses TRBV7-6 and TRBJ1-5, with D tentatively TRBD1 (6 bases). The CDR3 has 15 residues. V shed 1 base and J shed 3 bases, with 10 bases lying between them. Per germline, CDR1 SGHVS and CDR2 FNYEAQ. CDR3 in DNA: TGTGCCAGCAGCTTAGGGGCAGGGGACAATCAGCCCCAGCATTTT. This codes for CASSLGAGDNQPQHF.

CDR3 protein: CASSLRLAHSTDTQYF. CDR3 nucleotides: TGTGCCAGCAGCTTAAGACTAGCCCACAGCACAGATACGCAGTATTTT. The gene calls are TRBV7-2 and TRBJ2-3; 7 nucleotides match TRBD2. Unmatched junction bases numbered 5, after V lost 2 bases and J lost 0 bases. Germline values: CDR1 SGHTA, CDR2 FQGNSA. This CDR3 region has 16 residues.

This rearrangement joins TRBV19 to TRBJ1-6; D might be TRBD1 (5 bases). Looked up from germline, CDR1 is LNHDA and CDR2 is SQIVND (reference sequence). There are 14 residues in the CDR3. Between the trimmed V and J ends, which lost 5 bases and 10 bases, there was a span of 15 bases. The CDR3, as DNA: TGTGCCAGTAGTGATGGGGCAGCCTACTCACCCCTCCACTTT. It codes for CASSDGAAYSPLHF.

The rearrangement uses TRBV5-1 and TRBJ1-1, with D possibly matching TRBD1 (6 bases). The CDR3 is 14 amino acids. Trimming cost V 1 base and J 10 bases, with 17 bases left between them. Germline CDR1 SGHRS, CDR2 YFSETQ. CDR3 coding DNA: TGCGCCAGCAGCTTGAGTCTGGGGGGCAAAGGAGCTTTCTTT. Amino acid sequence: CASSLSLGGKGAFF.

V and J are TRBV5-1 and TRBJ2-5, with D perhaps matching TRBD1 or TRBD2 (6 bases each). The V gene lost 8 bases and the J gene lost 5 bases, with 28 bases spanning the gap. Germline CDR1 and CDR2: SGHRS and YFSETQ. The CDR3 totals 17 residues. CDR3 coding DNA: TGCGCCAGTCAAGCCCACGGGGCGGTCGGGGGCGAGGAGACCCAGTACTTC. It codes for CASQAHGAVGGEETQYF. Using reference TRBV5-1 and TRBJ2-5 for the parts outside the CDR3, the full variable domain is KAGVTQTPRYLIKTRGQQVTLSCSPISGHRSVSWYQQTPGQGLQFLFEYFSETQRNKGNFPGRFSGRQFSNSRSEMNVSTLELGDSALYLCASQAHGAVGGEETQYFGPGTRLLVL.

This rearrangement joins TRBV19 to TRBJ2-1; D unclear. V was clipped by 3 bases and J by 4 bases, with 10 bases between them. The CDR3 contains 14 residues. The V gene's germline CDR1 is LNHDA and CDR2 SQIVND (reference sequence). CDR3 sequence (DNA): TGTGCCAGTAGTATTCTAGGAGATTACAATGAGCAGTTCTTC. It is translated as CASSILGDYNEQFF. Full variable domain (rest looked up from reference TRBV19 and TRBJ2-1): DGGITQSPKYLFRKEGQNVTLSCEQNLNHDAMYWYRQDPGQGLRLIYYSQIVNDFQKGDIAEGYSVSREKKESFPLTVTSAQKNPTAFYLCASSILGDYNEQFFGPGTRLTVL.

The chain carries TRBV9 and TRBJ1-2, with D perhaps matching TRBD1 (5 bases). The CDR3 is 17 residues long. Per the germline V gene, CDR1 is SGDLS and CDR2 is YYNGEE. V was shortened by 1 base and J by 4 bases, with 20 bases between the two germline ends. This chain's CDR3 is CASSVRYGGTGSYGYTF. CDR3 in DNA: TGTGCCAGCAGCGTACGGTATGGAGGAACAGGCTCCTATGGCTACACCTTC.

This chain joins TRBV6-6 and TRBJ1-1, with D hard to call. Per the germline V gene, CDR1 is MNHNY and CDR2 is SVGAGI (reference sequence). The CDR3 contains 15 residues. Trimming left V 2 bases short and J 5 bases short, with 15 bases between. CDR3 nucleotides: TGTGCCAGCAGTTACGGTTACCGGTCCAAGACTGAAGCTTTCTTT. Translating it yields CASSYGYRSKTEAFF.

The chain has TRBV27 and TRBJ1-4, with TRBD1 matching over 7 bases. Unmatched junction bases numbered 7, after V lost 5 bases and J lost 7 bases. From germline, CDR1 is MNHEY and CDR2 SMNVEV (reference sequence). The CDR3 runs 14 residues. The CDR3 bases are TGTGCCAGCAGTCCCCCCGGGGACAGTGAAAAACTGTTTTTT. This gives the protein CASSPPGDSEKLFF.

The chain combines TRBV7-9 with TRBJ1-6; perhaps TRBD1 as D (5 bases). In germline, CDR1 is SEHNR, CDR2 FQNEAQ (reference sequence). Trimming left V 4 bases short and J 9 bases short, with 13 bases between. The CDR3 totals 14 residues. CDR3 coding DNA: TGTGCCAGCAGCTCCGGGACGGAGGGTTCACCCCTCCACTTT. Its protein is CASSSGTEGSPLHF.

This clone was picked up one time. The CDR3 protein is CASSLAGTGGGNTIYF. The CDR3 DNA reads TGCGCCAGCAGCTTGGCGGGGACAGGGGGTGGAAACACCATATATTTT. This chain joins TRBV5-1 and TRBJ1-3; 11 nucleotides line up with TRBD1. V lost 0 bases to trimming and J lost 3 bases; unmatched junction nucleotides: 2. CDR1 is SGHRS, CDR2 YFSETQ, per germline. The CDR3 sequence is 16 residues long.

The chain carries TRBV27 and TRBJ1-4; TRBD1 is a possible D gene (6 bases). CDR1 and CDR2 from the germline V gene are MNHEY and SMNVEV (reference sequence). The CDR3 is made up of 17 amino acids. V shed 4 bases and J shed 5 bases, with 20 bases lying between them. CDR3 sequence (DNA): TGTGCCAGCAGTTCCGGACAGATTCCGGTTCCGAATGAAAAACTGTTTTTT. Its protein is CASSSGQIPVPNEKLFF.

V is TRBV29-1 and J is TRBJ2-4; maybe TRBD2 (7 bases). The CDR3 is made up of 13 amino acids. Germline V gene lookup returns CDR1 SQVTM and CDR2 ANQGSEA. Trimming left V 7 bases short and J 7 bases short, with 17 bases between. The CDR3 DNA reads TGCAGCGCTAAAGGGGGAGGGGAGAACATTCAGTACTTC. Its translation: CSAKGGGENIQYF. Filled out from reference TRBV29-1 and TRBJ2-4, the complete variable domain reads SAVISQKPSRDICQRGTSLTIQCQVDSQVTMMFWYRQQPGQSLTLIATANQGSEATYESGFVIDKFPISRPNLTFSTLTVSNMSPEDSSIYLCSAKGGGENIQYFGAGTRLSVL.

The CDR3 region is CAISESNGGAETQYF. The CDR3 region has the DNA TGTGCCATCAGTGAGTCGAACGGGGGGGCTGAGACCCAGTACTTC. The rearrangement uses TRBV10-3 and TRBJ2-5; 8 bases fit TRBD2. This CDR3 has 15 amino acids. The junction had 5 bases not matched to a gene; V was cut back by 0 bases and J by 5 bases. CDR1 and CDR2 from the germline V gene are ENHRY and SYGVKD.

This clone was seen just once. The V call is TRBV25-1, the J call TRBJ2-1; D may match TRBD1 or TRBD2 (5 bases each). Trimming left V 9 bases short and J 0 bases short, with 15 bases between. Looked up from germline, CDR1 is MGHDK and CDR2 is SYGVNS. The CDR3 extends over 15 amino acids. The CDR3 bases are TGTGCCAGTAGCAGGGTACGGGGCTCCTACAATGAGCAGTTCTTC. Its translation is CASSRVRGSYNEQFF. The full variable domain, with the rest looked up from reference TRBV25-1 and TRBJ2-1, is EADIYQTPRYLVIGTGKKITLECSQTMGHDKMYWYQQDPGMELHLIHYSYGVNSTEKGDLSSESTVSRIRTEHFPLTLESARPSHTSQYLCASSRVRGSYNEQFFGPGTRLTVL.

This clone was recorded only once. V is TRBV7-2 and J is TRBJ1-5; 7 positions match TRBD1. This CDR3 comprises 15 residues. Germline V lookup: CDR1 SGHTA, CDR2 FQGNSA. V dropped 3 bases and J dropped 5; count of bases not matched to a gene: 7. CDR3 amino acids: CASSLTGTADQPQHF. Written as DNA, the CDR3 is TGTGCCAGCAGCTTGACCGGGACAGCAGATCAGCCCCAGCATTTT.

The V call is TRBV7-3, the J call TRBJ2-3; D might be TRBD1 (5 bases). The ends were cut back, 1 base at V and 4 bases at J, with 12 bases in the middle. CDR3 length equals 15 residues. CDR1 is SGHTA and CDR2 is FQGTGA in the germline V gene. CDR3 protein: CASSLIGVRSDTQYF. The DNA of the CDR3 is TGTGCCAGCAGCTTAATAGGGGTTAGGTCAGATACGCAGTATTTT.

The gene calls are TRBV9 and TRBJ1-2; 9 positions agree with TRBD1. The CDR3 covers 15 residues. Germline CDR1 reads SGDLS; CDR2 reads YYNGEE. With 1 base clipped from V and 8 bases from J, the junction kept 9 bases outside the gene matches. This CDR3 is CASSVQAGQGGGYTF. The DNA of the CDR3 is TGTGCCAGCAGCGTACAAGCGGGACAGGGAGGCGGCTACACCTTC.

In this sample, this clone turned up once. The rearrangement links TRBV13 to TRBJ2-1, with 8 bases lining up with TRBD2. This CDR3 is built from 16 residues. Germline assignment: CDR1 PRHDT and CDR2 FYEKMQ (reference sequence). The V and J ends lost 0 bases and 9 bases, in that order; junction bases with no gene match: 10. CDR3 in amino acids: CASSLGVAGRGGEQFF. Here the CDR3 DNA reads TGTGCCAGCAGCTTAGGAGTAGCGGGGAGAGGGGGTGAGCAGTTCTTC.

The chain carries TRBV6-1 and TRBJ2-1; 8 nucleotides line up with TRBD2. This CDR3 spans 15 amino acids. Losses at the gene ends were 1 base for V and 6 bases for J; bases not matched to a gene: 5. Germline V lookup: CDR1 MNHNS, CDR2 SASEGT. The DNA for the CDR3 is TGTGCCAGCAGTGAAGAGTGGCTAGCGGGCAATGAGCAGTTCTTC. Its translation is CASSEEWLAGNEQFF.

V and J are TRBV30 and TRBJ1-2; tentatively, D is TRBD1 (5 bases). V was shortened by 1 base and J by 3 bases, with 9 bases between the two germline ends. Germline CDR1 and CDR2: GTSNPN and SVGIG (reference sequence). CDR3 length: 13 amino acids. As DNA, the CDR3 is TGTGCCTGGAGTGAGGGGCTATACTATGGCTACACCTTC. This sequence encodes CAWSEGLYYGYTF.

CDR3 sequence (DNA): TGTGCCAGCAGCTCTACTAGCGGGGGGGCAGATACGCAGTATTTT. Its translation is CASSSTSGGADTQYF. This chain uses TRBV13 with TRBJ2-3; 13 nucleotides agree with TRBD2. Germline-derived CDR1 and CDR2 are PRHDT and FYEKMQ (reference sequence). V dropped 4 bases and J dropped 4; count of bases not matched to a gene: 2. This CDR3 contains 15 residues.

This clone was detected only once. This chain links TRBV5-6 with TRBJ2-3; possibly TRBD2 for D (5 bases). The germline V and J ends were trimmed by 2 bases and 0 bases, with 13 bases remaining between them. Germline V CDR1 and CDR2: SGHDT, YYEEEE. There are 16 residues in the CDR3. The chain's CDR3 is CASSFSLAPSTDTQYF. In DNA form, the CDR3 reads TGTGCCAGCAGCTTCAGTCTAGCTCCTAGCACAGATACGCAGTATTTT. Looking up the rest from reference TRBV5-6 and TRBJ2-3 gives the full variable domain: DAGVTQSPTHLIKTRGQQVTLRCSPKSGHDTVSWYQQALGQGPQFIFQYYEEEERQRGNFPDRFSGHQFPNYSSELNVNALLLGDSALYLCASSFSLAPSTDTQYFGPGTRLTVL.